The 27 T cell receptor beta chains reported below all come from one sample, sequenced in a study of blood T cell repertoires in COVID-19. Data came from immunoSEQ multiplex PCR; TCRdb stores just in-frame clones and leaves some out. The sample has under 60,000 clones, 75% to 80% seen once; the top ten hold about 25%. Sequencing input: peripheral blood. Source of these receptors: a human donor in a cohort sampled during active COVID-19.

The rearrangement uses TRBV5-5 and TRBJ2-7; a possible D gene is TRBD2 (6 bases). Germline CDR1 reads SGHKS; CDR2 reads YYEKEE (reference sequence). CDR3 length equals 14 residues. The V and J ends lost 1 base and 6 bases respectively, with 14 bases between them. CDR3 in DNA: TGTGCCAGCAGCTTGCGGCTAGCGTTACGCGAGCAGTACTTC. This gives the protein CASSLRLALREQYF.

The rearrangement joins TRBV30 to TRBJ1-2, with a weak D call TRBD1 (6 bases). Trimming shortened V by 3 bases and J by 8 bases, and 13 bases separated the two germline ends. Per germline, CDR1 GTSNPN and CDR2 SVGIG (reference sequence). The CDR3 sequence is 12 residues long. Written as DNA, the CDR3 is TGTGCCTGGAGGGGGGGGCCGTGGGGCTACACCTTC. Amino acid sequence: CAWRGGPWGYTF.

The J gene is TRBJ2-7, the V gene TRBV20-1, with TRBD2 identical over 8 bases. J was trimmed by 6 bases and V by 7 bases; bases with no gene match: 5. This CDR3 region has 11 residues. Germline V lookup: CDR1 DFQATT, CDR2 SNEGSKA (reference sequence). In DNA form, the CDR3 reads TGCAGTGGTCGGGGGGGATCCGAGCAGTACTTC. Residues: CSGRGGSEQYF.

The V gene is TRBV6-5, the J gene TRBJ1-4; D perhaps matches TRBD1 (6 bases). This CDR3 comprises 14 residues. V lost 7 bases to trimming and J lost 10 bases, with 19 bases between them. Germline assignment: CDR1 MNHEY and CDR2 SVGAGI. CDR3 protein: CASTQGGGEGKLFF. CDR3 nucleotides: TGTGCCAGCACTCAAGGGGGGGGAGAGGGAAAACTGTTTTTT.

This clone was observed a single time. The chain uses TRBV7-2 and TRBJ2-2, with D tentatively TRBD2 (7 bases). Trimming cost V 5 bases and J 4 bases, with 14 bases left between them. The CDR3 is 15 residues long. Per the germline V gene, CDR1 is SGHTA and CDR2 is FQGNSA. CDR3 nucleotide sequence: TGTGCCAGCAGCCGTCAAGGGGGGGTCACCGGGGAGCTGTTTTTT. Amino acid sequence: CASSRQGGVTGELFF.

This clone came up a few times. The junction departs from germline at one end; a sequencing error may be responsible. This chain uses TRBV18 with TRBJ2-7, with TRBD1 as a possible D gene (6 bases). This CDR3 has 14 amino acids. Looked up from germline, CDR1 is KGHSH and CDR2 is LQKENI. CDR3 DNA sequence: TGTGCCACCTCACCCCGGACAGAGGGCTACGAGCAGTACTTC. It yields the protein CATSPRTEGYEQYF.

This chain uses TRBV5-4 with TRBJ2-7; 9 bases map to TRBD1. Per the germline V gene, CDR1 is SGHNT and CDR2 is YYREEE (reference sequence). Trimming cost V 4 bases and J 3 bases; bases outside gene matches: 8. This CDR3 is built from 15 residues. DNA of the CDR3: TGTGCCAGCAGCAAAGACAGGGGGAATCTCTACGAGCAGTACTTC. This gives the protein CASSKDRGNLYEQYF.

The V and J genes are TRBV6-5 and TRBJ1-1; tentatively, D is TRBD1 (5 bases). Germline V gene sequence: CDR1 MNHEY, CDR2 SVGAGI. The CDR3 runs to 13 residues. The V end lost 2 bases, the J end lost 7 bases, and 11 bases lay between the germline ends. The CDR3 sequence: CASSYLGGGEAFF. CDR3 bases: TGTGCCAGCAGTTACCTGGGGGGGGGTGAAGCTTTCTTT.

The sample holds one count of this clone. This CDR3 reads CASSSREGYEQYF. In nucleotides, the CDR3 is TGTGCCAGCAGCTCCCGGGAGGGCTACGAGCAGTACTTC. This sequence joins TRBV9 and TRBJ2-7; TRBD2 agrees at 8 bases. Germline V gene lookup returns CDR1 SGDLS and CDR2 YYNGEE. This CDR3 spans 13 amino acids. V was pared by 4 bases and J by 3 bases, with 3 bases of the junction left unmatched.

The chain is built from TRBV2 and TRBJ1-1; weak D call: TRBD1 (6 bases). V dropped 3 bases and J dropped 0 bases, with 8 bases sitting between them. This CDR3 spans 14 amino acids. Looked up from germline, CDR1 is SNHLY and CDR2 is FYNNEI. DNA for the CDR3: TGTGCCAGCAGTGACAGGGGTATGAACACTGAAGCTTTCTTT. Translating gives CASSDRGMNTEAFF.

V gene TRBV6-2 or TRBV6-3 combines with J gene TRBJ2-7; no clear D gene. The length of the CDR3 is 11 residues. Trimming pared 6 bases from V and 7 bases from J, leaving 10 bases between. CDR1 and CDR2 from the germline V gene are MNHEY and SVGEGT. DNA for the CDR3: TGTGCCAGCAGATACCCGGGTGAGCAGTACTTC. Protein product: CASRYPGEQYF.

This clone showed up just a few times. The chain combines TRBV7-9 with TRBJ1-1; TRBD1 matches 7 bases. Per the germline V gene, CDR1 is SEHNR and CDR2 is FQNEAQ (reference sequence). This CDR3 comprises 15 residues. V dropped 5 bases and J dropped 5; count of bases not matched to a gene: 11. CDR3 amino acids: CASSAPLTGRTEAFF. As DNA, the CDR3 is TGTGCCAGCAGCGCACCCTTGACAGGGAGAACTGAAGCTTTCTTT. Full variable domain (outside the CDR3, taken from reference TRBV7-9 and TRBJ1-1): DTGVSQNPRHKITKRGQNVTFRCDPISEHNRLYWYRQTLGQGPEFLTYFQNEAQLEKSRLLSDRFSAERPKGSFSTLEIQRTEQGDSAMYLCASSAPLTGRTEAFFGQGTRLTVV.

The chain employs TRBV27 and TRBJ2-7, with 7 bases aligning to TRBD2. The J segment lost 6 bases and the V segment lost 5 bases, leaving 16 bases of the junction unmatched. This CDR3 has 16 residues. The germline V gene has CDR1 MNHEY and CDR2 SMNVEV (reference sequence). The CDR3 sequence: CASSPRARPPGGEQYF. DNA of the CDR3: TGTGCCAGCAGTCCCCGCGCTAGGCCCCCGGGAGGCGAGCAGTACTTC.

The V and J genes are TRBV7-3 and TRBJ1-3; the D is unclear. Trimming stripped 1 base from V and 7 bases from J, with 8 bases between. The CDR3 sequence is 13 residues long. The V gene's germline CDR1 is SGHTA and CDR2 FQGTGA. DNA for the CDR3: TGTGCCAGCAGCTTAAGTCAGGATAACACCATATATTTT. Its translation is CASSLSQDNTIYF.

The chain links TRBV10-3 to TRBJ2-1; 10 nucleotides agree with TRBD2. The J segment lost 4 bases and the V segment lost 8 bases, leaving 5 bases of the junction unmatched. The V gene's germline CDR1 is ENHRY and CDR2 SYGVKD. CDR3 length equals 14 residues. CDR3 residues: CAIQTSGSYNEQFF. CDR3 coding DNA: TGTGCCATCCAGACTAGCGGGTCTTACAATGAGCAGTTCTTC.

The chain links TRBV5-6 to TRBJ2-5; no reliable D call. This CDR3 is built from 14 residues. Germline V gives CDR1 SGHDT, CDR2 YYEEEE. V was shortened by 4 bases and J by 5 bases, with 15 bases between the two germline ends. CDR3 sequence: CASSLDLSQETQYF. The CDR3 DNA is TGTGCCAGCAGCCTGGACCTCTCGCAGGAGACCCAGTACTTC.

V and J are TRBV20-1 and TRBJ1-1, with 8 bases identical to TRBD1. V trimming: 3 bases; J trimming: 1 base; junction bases outside the gene matches: 10. Germline V CDR1 and CDR2: DFQATT, SNEGSKA (reference sequence). This CDR3 is 16 amino acids long. Here the CDR3 DNA reads TGCAGTGCTAGTGGTCCAGGGGGCGTTTGGAACACTGAAGCTTTCTTT. It codes for CSASGPGGVWNTEAFF.

This clone appeared a few times. This rearrangement joins TRBV19 to TRBJ1-1; D is ambiguous. V dropped 1 base and J dropped 7 bases, with 10 bases sitting between them. This CDR3 spans 13 amino acids. Per germline, CDR1 LNHDA and CDR2 SQIVND (reference sequence). The CDR3 reads CASSIADSIEAFF. The CDR3 DNA follows: TGTGCCAGTAGTATAGCAGACTCCATTGAAGCTTTCTTT. Combining the CDR3 with reference TRBV19 and TRBJ1-1 gives the whole variable domain DGGITQSPKYLFRKEGQNVTLSCEQNLNHDAMYWYRQDPGQGLRLIYYSQIVNDFQKGDIAEGYSVSREKKESFPLTVTSAQKNPTAFYLCASSIADSIEAFFGQGTRLTVV.

V is TRBV5-6 and J is TRBJ1-2; D might be TRBD1 (6 bases). V was trimmed by 1 base and J by 12 bases, leaving 13 bases between them. This CDR3 is built from 12 residues. Germline assignment: CDR1 SGHDT and CDR2 YYEEEE. The CDR3 loop reads CASSLNREFNTF. The CDR3, as DNA: TGTGCCAGCAGCTTGAACAGGGAGTTTAACACCTTC.

In its sample, this clone was seen once. The sample carries other DNA sequences with the same CDR3. This chain connects TRBV7-3 to TRBJ2-3; 10 bases are shared with TRBD2. The V and J ends lost 5 bases and 1 base, in that order; junction bases with no gene match: 0. CDR3 length equals 14 residues. Germline-derived CDR1 and CDR2 are SGHTA and FQGTGA. CDR3 sequence: CASSLAGGTDTQYF. CDR3 bases: TGTGCCAGCAGCCTAGCGGGAGGCACAGATACGCAGTATTTT.

For the CDR3, the DNA is TGTGCCAGCAGCCTGTCAGGGGCCGGTGAAGCTTTCTTT. Encoded protein: CASSLSGAGEAFF. The chain recombines TRBV7-9 with TRBJ1-1, with a tentative D call TRBD1 (6 bases). Germline values: CDR1 SEHNR, CDR2 FQNEAQ (reference sequence). The ends were cut back, 5 bases at V and 7 bases at J, with 14 bases in the middle. CDR3 length equals 13 residues.

This sequence joins TRBV3-1 (or the pseudogene TRBV3-2) and TRBJ1-6, with D possibly being TRBD1 (6 bases). Per the germline V gene, CDR1 is LGHDT and CDR2 is YNNKEL (reference sequence). This CDR3 contains 15 residues. V was clipped by 0 bases and J by 8 bases, with 11 bases between them. CDR3 nucleotide sequence: TGTGCCAGCAGCCAAGATGTGGCAGGGGATTCACCCCTCCACTTT. This gives the protein CASSQDVAGDSPLHF.

The chain employs TRBV28 and TRBJ1-2; TRBD1 matches 9 bases. This CDR3 is 15 amino acids long. The germline gives CDR1 MDHEN, CDR2 SYDVKM. Trimming at V came to 2 bases and at J to 5 bases, leaving 6 bases not matched to a gene. The CDR3 loop reads CASSLAQTGGYGYTF. The CDR3 DNA follows: TGTGCCAGCAGTTTAGCCCAGACAGGGGGGTATGGCTACACCTTC.

The V gene is TRBV15, the J gene TRBJ1-4; possible D gene TRBD1, 5 bases. Per germline, CDR1 LNHNV and CDR2 YYDKDF (reference sequence). The length of the CDR3 is 16 residues. V was pared by 3 bases and J by 0 bases, with 11 bases between. CDR3 amino acids: CATSRDIFATNEKLFF. The CDR3 nucleotides read TGTGCCACCAGCAGGGACATATTTGCAACTAATGAAAAACTGTTTTTT.

This sequence joins TRBV28 and TRBJ1-1, with D perhaps TRBD1 (6 bases). The germline gives CDR1 MDHEN, CDR2 SYDVKM. Deletions cut 5 bases from V and 3 bases from J, with 10 bases between. This CDR3 region has 13 residues. The CDR3 is CASSTYRDTEAFF. In nucleotides, the CDR3 is TGTGCCAGCAGTACCTACAGGGACACTGAAGCTTTCTTT.

The V gene is TRBV4-1, the J gene TRBJ2-3; possibly TRBD1 for D (6 bases). Germline V gives CDR1 MGHRA, CDR2 YSYEKL. The V and J ends lost 6 bases and 0 bases respectively, with 16 bases between them. This CDR3 is built from 16 residues. DNA for the CDR3: TGCGCCAGCAGTCCTCGGTTGGGGGCTAGCACAGATACGCAGTATTTT. Translated, it gives CASSPRLGASTDTQYF.

The chain combines TRBV30 with TRBJ2-1; unclear D gene. Germline CDR1 reads GTSNPN; CDR2 reads SVGIG (reference sequence). The CDR3 loop spans 14 amino acids. Trimming left V 1 base short and J 0 bases short, with 7 bases between. The CDR3 loop reads CAWSGELSYNEQFF. Here the CDR3 DNA reads TGTGCCTGGAGTGGAGAGCTCTCCTACAATGAGCAGTTCTTC.